A single sample gave rise to the 21 T cell receptor beta chains below, sequenced in a study of blood T cell repertoires in COVID-19. Using immunoSEQ multiplex PCR, the repertoire was profiled, and TCRdb retains in-frame clones only, with some absent. In the table there are some 330,000 clones, over 75% of which are singletons. What was sequenced was PBMCs or T cells enriched from blood (not recorded which). The receptors were gathered from a man in his thirties or forties who had recovered from COVID-19.

The chain employs TRBV7-2 and TRBJ1-2, with D hard to call. This CDR3 is 13 amino acids long. With 1 base removed from V and 3 bases from J, the gap between germline ends came to 6 bases. Germline assignment: CDR1 SGHTA and CDR2 FQGNSA. Here the CDR3 reads CASSLVRDYGYTF. The CDR3 coding sequence is TGTGCCAGCAGCTTAGTGAGGGACTATGGCTACACCTTC. Supplemented by reference TRBV7-2 and TRBJ1-2, the full variable domain reads GAGVSQSPSNKVTEKGKDVELRCDPISGHTALYWYRQSLGQGLEFLIYFQGNSAPDKSGLPSDRFSAERTGGSVSTLTIQRTQQEDSAVYLCASSLVRDYGYTFGSGTRLTVV.

The chain carries TRBV5-1 and TRBJ2-7; 7 bases map to TRBD1. V dropped 4 bases and J dropped 4; count of bases not matched to a gene: 5. This CDR3 comprises 13 residues. From germline, CDR1 is SGHRS and CDR2 YFSETQ. The CDR3 is CASSHGTAYEQYF. CDR3 DNA: TGCGCCAGCAGCCATGGGACAGCATACGAGCAGTACTTC.

J is TRBJ2-3 and V is TRBV5-1; 8 nucleotides align to TRBD2. The CDR3 length is 16 residues. The germline CDR1 and CDR2 sequences are SGHRS and YFSETQ. With V trimmed by 1 base and J by 2 bases, 6 bases remained unmatched. The CDR3: CASSLSSGGPTDTQYF. As DNA, the CDR3 is TGCGCCAGCAGCTTGTCCAGCGGGGGACCCACAGATACGCAGTATTTT.

DNA of the CDR3: TGTGCCAGCAGCGGGGACAGGGAAGGCAGCTACACCTTC. Translating gives CASSGDREGSYTF. The chain carries TRBV9 and TRBJ1-2, with 9 bases that match TRBD1. Germline trimming cut 3 bases from V and 9 bases from J; bases unmatched to any gene: 6. Germline V gene data show CDR1 as SGDLS and CDR2 as YYNGEE. CDR3 length equals 13 residues.

The gene calls are TRBV6-5 and TRBJ2-7; the D gene is possibly TRBD2 (6 bases). Trimming cost V 8 bases and J 3 bases, with 11 bases left between them. The CDR3 spans 12 residues. CDR1 and CDR2 (germline): MNHEY, SVGAGI. This chain's CDR3 is CASGPGDYEQYF. The CDR3 region has the DNA TGTGCCAGCGGACCGGGGGACTACGAGCAGTACTTC.

This clone was seen only a few times. This sequence joins TRBV5-5 and TRBJ2-7, with 9 bases identical to TRBD2. Per the germline V gene, CDR1 is SGHKS and CDR2 is YYEKEE (reference sequence). J gave up 4 bases and V 4 bases, and 9 bases lay outside the gene matches. The CDR3 consists of 15 residues. CDR3 nucleotide sequence: TGTGCCAGCAGCCCGGTAGCGGGAGCCTCTTACGAGCAGTACTTC. Its protein product is CASSPVAGASYEQYF.

J is TRBJ2-5 and V is TRBV10-3, with TRBD2 identical over 15 bases. V lost 6 bases, J lost 5 bases, and 4 bases stayed unmatched. The CDR3 extends over 15 amino acids. The germline V gene has CDR1 ENHRY and CDR2 SYGVKD. CDR3 sequence: CAISGLAGGLETQYF. The CDR3 bases are TGTGCCATCAGCGGACTAGCGGGGGGGCTGGAGACCCAGTACTTC.

For the CDR3, the DNA is TGCAGCGTTGCCCCGGGGGTCCCCACCTACAATGAGCAGTTCTTC. Its protein is CSVAPGVPTYNEQFF. The rearrangement uses TRBV29-1 and TRBJ2-1, with D maybe TRBD2 (6 bases). The CDR3 covers 15 residues. Germline CDR1 is SQVTM and CDR2 is ANQGSEA. The V and J ends lost 4 bases and 2 bases respectively, with 15 bases between them.

This clone was recorded only once. The chain links TRBV7-8 to TRBJ1-1, with D uncertain. Trimming cost V 5 bases and J 0 bases, with 13 bases left between them. CDR3 size: 15 residues. CDR1 and CDR2 (germline): SGHVS, FQNEAQ. The CDR3 region is CASSLSGYMNTEAFF. In DNA form, the CDR3 reads TGTGCCAGCAGCCTATCTGGTTACATGAACACTGAAGCTTTCTTT. The whole variable domain, filled in from reference TRBV7-8 and TRBJ1-1, reads GAGVSQSPRYKVAKRGQDVALRCDPISGHVSLFWYQQALGQGPEFLTYFQNEAQLDKSGLPSDRFFAERPEGSVSTLKIQRTQQEDSAVYLCASSLSGYMNTEAFFGQGTRLTVV.

The chain uses TRBV3-1 (or the pseudogene TRBV3-2) and TRBJ2-4, with 7 nucleotides matching TRBD1. After removal of 4 bases from V and 1 base from J, the junction contained 1 base not matched to a gene. The CDR3 covers 14 residues. CDR1 LGHDT and CDR2 YNNKEL come from the germline V gene (reference sequence). The CDR3 DNA reads TGTGCCAGCAGCCTACAGGGGGCCAAAAACATTCAGTACTTC. Its translation: CASSLQGAKNIQYF.

V usage is TRBV5-1 and J usage is TRBJ1-2; weak D call: TRBD1 (5 bases). V lost 0 bases and J lost 1, with 13 bases in between. Germline lookup yields CDR1 SGHRS and CDR2 YFSETQ. The CDR3 sequence is 16 residues long. The CDR3 bases are TGCGCCAGCAGCTTGGATATGGGGGGACTTAACTATGGCTACACCTTC. It translates to CASSLDMGGLNYGYTF. Drawing the rest from reference TRBV5-1 and TRBJ1-2, the complete variable domain is KAGVTQTPRYLIKTRGQQVTLSCSPISGHRSVSWYQQTPGQGLQFLFEYFSETQRNKGNFPGRFSGRQFSNSRSEMNVSTLELGDSALYLCASSLDMGGLNYGYTFGSGTRLTVV.

V usage is TRBV3-1 (or the pseudogene TRBV3-2) and J usage is TRBJ2-2; maybe TRBD2 (6 bases). Between the trimmed V and J ends, which lost 4 bases and 0 bases, there was a span of 6 bases. CDR1 LGHDT and CDR2 YNNKEL come from the germline V gene (reference sequence). This CDR3 is 14 amino acids long. CDR3 sequence: CASSLAANTGELFF. The CDR3 DNA sequence: TGTGCCAGCAGCCTAGCGGCGAACACCGGGGAGCTGTTTTTT.

The rearrangement joins TRBV5-1 to TRBJ1-5, with D maybe TRBD1 (6 bases). This CDR3 is 15 amino acids long. Germline lookup yields CDR1 SGHRS and CDR2 YFSETQ. Deletions cut 1 base from V and 7 bases from J, with 15 bases between. The CDR3 loop is CASSLWGQSDQPQHF. Here the CDR3 DNA reads TGCGCCAGCAGCTTGTGGGGGCAGTCGGACCAGCCCCAGCATTTT.

The rearrangement links TRBV29-1 to TRBJ1-1; unclear D gene. V lost 3 bases to trimming and J lost 5 bases, with 10 bases between them. This CDR3 has 12 residues. Germline V gene sequence: CDR1 SQVTM, CDR2 ANQGSEA. Here the CDR3 DNA reads TGCAGCGTTGACGACTTTATGACTGAAGCTTTCTTT. Translating it yields CSVDDFMTEAFF.

V usage is TRBV7-2 and J usage is TRBJ1-2; 10 bases match TRBD1. In germline, CDR1 is SGHTA, CDR2 FQGNSA. CDR3 length equals 15 residues. V was clipped by 0 bases and J by 7 bases; unmatched bases: 5. DNA of the CDR3: TGTGCCAGCAGCTTAGCTCCCGGGACAGGGGTTGGCTACACCTTC. It encodes CASSLAPGTGVGYTF.

Written as DNA, the CDR3 is TGTGCCAGCAGTCGACTAGCGGGGGGGCCAGATACGCAGTATTTT. Protein: CASSRLAGGPDTQYF. The rearrangement uses TRBV2 and TRBJ2-3, with 14 nucleotides matching TRBD2. After removal of 5 bases from V and 4 bases from J, the junction contained 2 bases not matched to a gene. The CDR3 consists of 15 residues. Germline CDR1 is SNHLY and CDR2 is FYNNEI.

The chain links TRBV4-1 to TRBJ1-2; 8 bases match TRBD1. V gave up 1 base and J gave up 5 bases; unmatched junction bases: 6. The CDR3 is made up of 15 amino acids. From germline, CDR1 is MGHRA and CDR2 YSYEKL. This CDR3 reads CASSQAVGQGYGYTF. As DNA, the CDR3 is TGCGCCAGCAGCCAAGCGGTCGGACAGGGTTATGGCTACACCTTC.

The rearrangement links TRBV11-2 to TRBJ1-1, with TRBD1 as a possible D gene (5 bases). The CDR3 runs to 15 residues. Trimming left V 2 bases short and J 6 bases short, with 16 bases between. The germline V gene encodes CDR1 SGHAT and CDR2 FQNNGV. The CDR3 nucleotides read TGTGCCAGCAGCTTAATCGAATCGGGGGGGTCTGAAGCTTTCTTT. It encodes CASSLIESGGSEAFF. Based on the CDR3 plus reference TRBV11-2 and TRBJ1-1, the full variable domain is EAGVAQSPRYKIIEKRQSVAFWCNPISGHATLYWYQQILGQGPKLLIQFQNNGVVDDSQLPKDRFSAERLKGVDSTLKIQPAKLEDSAVYLCASSLIESGGSEAFFGQGTRLTVV.

This sequence joins TRBV6-5 and TRBJ1-5, with D possibly matching TRBD1 (6 bases). V was cut by 4 bases and J by 5 bases, with 9 bases left in between. The germline V gene encodes CDR1 MNHEY and CDR2 SVGAGI. This CDR3 is 13 amino acids long. In DNA, the CDR3 is TGTGCCAGCAGTTCGTACAGGGATCAGCCCCAGCATTTT. This sequence encodes CASSSYRDQPQHF.

The chain uses TRBV5-1 and TRBJ2-1; tentatively, D is TRBD1 (6 bases). Germline V lookup: CDR1 SGHRS, CDR2 YFSETQ. V lost 0 bases and J lost 5, with 15 bases in between. CDR3 length: 16 residues. The CDR3 spells CASSLAGQPPDNEQFF. The CDR3 DNA sequence: TGCGCCAGCAGCTTGGCCGGACAGCCGCCCGACAATGAGCAGTTCTTC.

The chain is built from TRBV29-1 and TRBJ1-4, with TRBD1 identical over 7 bases. Germline loops: CDR1 SQVTM, CDR2 ANQGSEA. With V trimmed by 6 bases and J by 4 bases, 5 bases remained unmatched. The CDR3 is 13 amino acids. The CDR3 region has the DNA TGCAGCGTCACAGGGGCAGATAATGAAAAACTGTTTTTT. Encoded protein: CSVTGADNEKLFF. Supplemented by reference TRBV29-1 and TRBJ1-4, the full variable domain reads SAVISQKPSRDICQRGTSLTIQCQVDSQVTMMFWYRQQPGQSLTLIATANQGSEATYESGFVIDKFPISRPNLTFSTLTVSNMSPEDSSIYLCSVTGADNEKLFFGSGTQLSVL.